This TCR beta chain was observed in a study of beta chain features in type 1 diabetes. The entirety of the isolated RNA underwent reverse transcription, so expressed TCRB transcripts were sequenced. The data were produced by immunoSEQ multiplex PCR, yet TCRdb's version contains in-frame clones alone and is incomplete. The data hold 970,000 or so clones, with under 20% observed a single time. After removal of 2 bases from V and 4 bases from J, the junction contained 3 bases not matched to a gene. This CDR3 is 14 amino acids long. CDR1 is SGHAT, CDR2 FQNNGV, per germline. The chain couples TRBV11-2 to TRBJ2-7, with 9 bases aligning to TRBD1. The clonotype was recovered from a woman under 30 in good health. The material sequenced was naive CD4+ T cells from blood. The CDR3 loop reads CASSLRDRVYEQYF. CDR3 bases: TGTGCCAGCAGCTTAAGGGACAGGGTTTACGAGCAGTACTTC.